These T cell receptor beta chains were read from a single sample in a study of shared clonotypes between healthy human individuals. Sequencing was performed with immunoSEQ multiplex PCR; in TCRdb, only in-frame clones are kept and a portion is missing. The table has nearly 750,000 clones, around 77% seen once. The sequenced material came from memory CD4+ T cells sorted from blood. Receptors originate from a woman in her twenties or thirties in good health. Each CDR3 is given with its conserved first and last residue. D genes are given only for firm matches. A row's size may be missing; if present it is once, few, many or a size class.

j_call: TRBJ2-7
d_call: TRBD1
v_call: TRBV10-1
clone_size: few
cdr3_nt: TGCGCCAGCACTCCGGGACAGGGTGGCGAGCAGTACTTC
cdr3_aa: CASTPGQGGEQYF

j_call: TRBJ2-3
d_call: -
v_call: TRBV10-3
clone_size: -
cdr3_nt: TGTGCCATCAGTGCGACCGGGACTCTCCCAGATACGCAGTATTTT
cdr3_aa: CAISATGTLPDTQYF

j_call: TRBJ2-7
d_call: -
v_call: TRBV2
clone_size: -
cdr3_nt: TGTGCCAGCAGCGGGGACAACTACGAGCAGTACTTC
cdr3_aa: CASSGDNYEQYF

j_call: TRBJ1-4
d_call: -
v_call: TRBV5-1
clone_size: -
cdr3_nt: TGCGCCAGCGCCAGTTCGCCTAATGAAAAACTGTTTTTT
cdr3_aa: CASASSPNEKLFF

j_call: TRBJ2-3
d_call: -
v_call: TRBV6-1
clone_size: -
cdr3_nt: TGTGCCAGCAGTGAGGGCACAGATACGCAGTATTTT
cdr3_aa: CASSEGTDTQYF

j_call: TRBJ1-3
d_call: TRBD1
v_call: TRBV5-1
clone_size: -
cdr3_nt: TGCGCCAGCAGCCCGGGACAGGGGAACTCTGGAAACACCATATATTTT
cdr3_aa: CASSPGQGNSGNTIYF

j_call: TRBJ2-3
d_call: TRBD1
v_call: TRBV5-1
clone_size: -
cdr3_nt: TGCGCCAGCAGCTTGGCGACAGGGGAGGCAGATACGCAGTATTTT
cdr3_aa: CASSLATGEADTQYF

j_call: TRBJ2-7
d_call: -
v_call: TRBV19
clone_size: -
cdr3_nt: TGTGCCAGTTCCGACAGTTCCGGCTCCTACGAGCAGTACTTC
cdr3_aa: CASSDSSGSYEQYF

j_call: TRBJ2-5
d_call: -
v_call: TRBV11-2
clone_size: many
cdr3_nt: TGTGCCAGCAGCTTTTACTACAGAGAGACCCAGTACTTC
cdr3_aa: CASSFYYRETQYF

j_call: TRBJ2-5
d_call: TRBD1
v_call: TRBV2
clone_size: few
cdr3_nt: TGTGCCAGCAGTACGGACAGGACCCAAGAGACCCAGTACTTC
cdr3_aa: CASSTDRTQETQYF

j_call: TRBJ2-1
d_call: -
v_call: TRBV5-1
clone_size: -
cdr3_nt: TGCGCCAGCAGCCCGGACTCACCCGCCTACAATGAGCAGTTCTTC
cdr3_aa: CASSPDSPAYNEQFF

j_call: TRBJ2-4
d_call: -
v_call: TRBV2
clone_size: -
cdr3_nt: TGTGCCAGCAGTGGGGCAGGGCTAGCCAAAAACATTCAGTACTTC
cdr3_aa: CASSGAGLAKNIQYF

j_call: TRBJ2-7
d_call: TRBD1
v_call: TRBV6-4
clone_size: -
cdr3_nt: TGTGCCAGCAGTGGCCAGCCGACTACGTACCGTGGGGACAGGGGCTACGAGCAGTACTTC
cdr3_aa: CASSGQPTTYRGDRGYEQYF

j_call: TRBJ2-5
d_call: -
v_call: TRBV6-1
clone_size: -
cdr3_nt: TGTGCCAGCAGTGAGTATGAGGATAGAGGCGGCCAGTACTTC
cdr3_aa: CASSEYEDRGGQYF

j_call: TRBJ1-1
d_call: -
v_call: TRBV10-3
clone_size: -
cdr3_nt: TGTGCCGCCCGAGGGTATGGCACTGAAGCTTTCTTT
cdr3_aa: CAARGYGTEAFF

j_call: TRBJ2-5
d_call: -
v_call: TRBV7-9
clone_size: -
cdr3_nt: TGTGCCAGCAGCTTAGTCTCCCAGACCCAGTACTTC
cdr3_aa: CASSLVSQTQYF

j_call: TRBJ2-2
d_call: TRBD2
v_call: TRBV2
clone_size: -
cdr3_nt: TGTGCCAGCAGCCGACTCTGGCTAGCGGGGTTCGGAGGCACCGGGGAGCTGTTTTTT
cdr3_aa: CASSRLWLAGFGGTGELFF

j_call: TRBJ1-1
d_call: -
v_call: TRBV19
clone_size: -
cdr3_nt: TGTGCCAGTAGTATCAGGGGTAAGACTGAAGCTTTCTTT
cdr3_aa: CASSIRGKTEAFF

j_call: TRBJ2-2
d_call: TRBD2
v_call: TRBV6-1
clone_size: -
cdr3_nt: TGTGCCAGCAGCCCGGCTAGCGGGATTACCGGGGAGCTGTTTTTT
cdr3_aa: CASSPASGITGELFF

j_call: TRBJ2-1
d_call: TRBD1
v_call: TRBV28
clone_size: many
cdr3_nt: TGTGCCAGCAGCTCGGGACAGAACAATGAGCAGTTCTTC
cdr3_aa: CASSSGQNNEQFF

j_call: TRBJ1-4
d_call: TRBD1
v_call: TRBV6-6
clone_size: -
cdr3_nt: TGTGCCAGTAAACAGGGGGTAGAGGAAAAACTGTTTTTT
cdr3_aa: CASKQGVEEKLFF

j_call: TRBJ2-7
d_call: -
v_call: TRBV28
clone_size: many
cdr3_nt: TGTGCCAGCCAAGGGCGGTACGAGCAGTACTTC
cdr3_aa: CASQGRYEQYF

j_call: TRBJ2-7
d_call: TRBD2
v_call: TRBV11-2
clone_size: -
cdr3_nt: TGTGCCAGCAGCTTAGATGTAGCGGGGTTCTCCTACGAGCAGTACTTC
cdr3_aa: CASSLDVAGFSYEQYF

j_call: TRBJ1-1
d_call: TRBD1
v_call: TRBV28
clone_size: few
cdr3_nt: TGTGCCAGCAGTTCAGACAGGGTGGGGACTGAAGCTTTCTTT
cdr3_aa: CASSSDRVGTEAFF

j_call: TRBJ1-5
d_call: TRBD1
v_call: TRBV19
clone_size: few
cdr3_nt: TGTGCCACCGCTGATCGGGGACAGTATCATCAGCCCCAGCATTTT
cdr3_aa: CATADRGQYHQPQHF

j_call: TRBJ1-5
d_call: TRBD1
v_call: TRBV4-1
clone_size: -
cdr3_nt: TGCGCCAGCAGCCAGACAAGGGCGGGACAGCGGCATCAGCCCCAGCATTTT
cdr3_aa: CASSQTRAGQRHQPQHF

j_call: TRBJ2-1
d_call: TRBD1
v_call: TRBV15
clone_size: -
cdr3_nt: TGTGCCACCAGCAGAGGGACAGGGGGTTCCTACAATGAGCAGTTCTTC
cdr3_aa: CATSRGTGGSYNEQFF

j_call: TRBJ1-3
d_call: -
v_call: TRBV5-6
clone_size: -
cdr3_nt: TGTGCCAGCAGCTTGGGGGGGGCACCCTCTGGAAACACCATATATTTT
cdr3_aa: CASSLGGAPSGNTIYF

j_call: TRBJ2-4
d_call: TRBD1
v_call: TRBV5-1
clone_size: few
cdr3_nt: TGCGCCAGCAGTTCCGGGACAGGGGGAAACATTCAGTACTTC
cdr3_aa: CASSSGTGGNIQYF

j_call: TRBJ2-2
d_call: TRBD1
v_call: TRBV7-9
clone_size: -
cdr3_nt: TGTGCCAGCAGCTTAGCCTTGACAGGGCGCACCGGGGAGCTGTTTTTT
cdr3_aa: CASSLALTGRTGELFF

j_call: TRBJ2-3
d_call: -
v_call: TRBV6-1
clone_size: -
cdr3_nt: TGTGCCAGCACCCTGACAGGAAGAGATACGCAGTATTTT
cdr3_aa: CASTLTGRDTQYF

j_call: TRBJ1-1
d_call: -
v_call: TRBV27
clone_size: -
cdr3_nt: TGTGCCAGCAGTTATCGCGGCTCCACTGAAGCTTTCTTT
cdr3_aa: CASSYRGSTEAFF

j_call: TRBJ2-7
d_call: TRBD2
v_call: TRBV5-1
clone_size: few
cdr3_nt: TGCGCCAGCAGTGCGGGAGGGCCTTACGACGAGCAGTACTTC
cdr3_aa: CASSAGGPYDEQYF

j_call: TRBJ2-3
d_call: -
v_call: TRBV5-1
clone_size: many
cdr3_nt: TGCGCCAGCAGCTTGGAAGGCAGGGGGGACACAGATACGCAGTATTTT
cdr3_aa: CASSLEGRGDTDTQYF

j_call: TRBJ1-2
d_call: -
v_call: TRBV12-5
clone_size: -
cdr3_nt: TGTGCTAGTGGTTTGGTACTACCGGATATTAACTATGGCTACACCTTC
cdr3_aa: CASGLVLPDINYGYTF

j_call: TRBJ2-5
d_call: -
v_call: TRBV25-1
clone_size: -
cdr3_nt: TGTGCCAGCTCGTTCGACAGGAGTGAGACCCAGTACTTC
cdr3_aa: CASSFDRSETQYF

j_call: TRBJ2-7
d_call: -
v_call: TRBV1
clone_size: many
cdr3_nt: TGCACCAGCAGCCAAGCTGCGGGTAGAAGCTACTCCCCGGTGGGTTACGAGCAGTACTTC
cdr3_aa: CTSSQAAGRSYSPVGYEQYF

j_call: TRBJ1-4
d_call: -
v_call: TRBV28
clone_size: few
cdr3_nt: TGTGCCAGCAGTTTTCCGGGGTACGGCGATGAAAAACTGTTTTTT
cdr3_aa: CASSFPGYGDEKLFF

j_call: TRBJ1-2
d_call: TRBD1
v_call: TRBV10-3
clone_size: -
cdr3_nt: TGTGCCATCAGCGCAGGGGGCGAGGCTGGCTACACCTTC
cdr3_aa: CAISAGGEAGYTF

j_call: TRBJ2-2
d_call: -
v_call: TRBV28
clone_size: -
cdr3_nt: TGTGCCAGCAGGGCAGGACTTTCTAGCACCGGGGAGCTGTTTTTT
cdr3_aa: CASRAGLSSTGELFF

j_call: TRBJ1-1
d_call: -
v_call: TRBV19
clone_size: -
cdr3_nt: TGTGCCAGTAGTATCACAGGTTCAGCGAACACTGAAGCTTTCTTT
cdr3_aa: CASSITGSANTEAFF

j_call: TRBJ2-4
d_call: -
v_call: TRBV18
clone_size: few
cdr3_nt: TGTGCCAGCTCACTTGGGACGGCCGGTTGGGACATTCAGTACTTC
cdr3_aa: CASSLGTAGWDIQYF

j_call: TRBJ1-3
d_call: -
v_call: TRBV7-6
clone_size: -
cdr3_nt: TGTGCCAGCAGCTTAGGTGACAGCTCTGGAAACACCATATATTTT
cdr3_aa: CASSLGDSSGNTIYF

j_call: TRBJ2-3
d_call: -
v_call: TRBV7-7
clone_size: -
cdr3_nt: TGTGCCAGCAGCAAAACCGGGAGTAACACAGATACGCAGTATTTT
cdr3_aa: CASSKTGSNTDTQYF

j_call: TRBJ2-5
d_call: -
v_call: TRBV5-8
clone_size: once
cdr3_nt: TGTGCCAGCAGCCGCGGGGCAGGATATCAAGAGACCCAGTACTTC
cdr3_aa: CASSRGAGYQETQYF